This record concerns one T cell receptor (beta chain) sequence. The data were taken from a study of cytomegalovirus exposure and HLA in healthy donors. PCR was performed using 60 Vbeta and 13 Jbeta primers. Assay used: immunoSEQ multiplex PCR; TCRdb lists only in-frame clones, some missing. The profile shows 66,000 or so clones, around 92% of them singletons. V was cut by 1 base and J by 4 bases, with 12 bases left in between. The CDR3 loop spans 14 amino acids. Germline V gene data show CDR1 as SGHDT and CDR2 as YYEEEE. The source material was PBMCs. V is TRBV5-6 and J is TRBJ2-7; D might be TRBD1 (6 bases). The sequence came from a man aged 25 to 40 in good health and CMV-seropositive. As DNA, the CDR3 is TGTGCCAGCAGCTTGACAGGGTCCATGTACGAGCAGTACTTC. This gives the protein CASSLTGSMYEQYF.